A selection of T cell receptor beta chains follows, all from one sample in a study of control samples from healthy donors and cancer patients. The assay was immunoSEQ multiplex PCR, and TCRdb's table has in-frame clones only and misses some. Among about 34,000 clones listed, 85% to 90% were seen once. Sequenced: PBMCs. The receptor source for this set is a woman aged 40 to 50 with lung cancer. CDR3s leave out the opening cysteine and the closing phenylalanine or tryptophan. The size of a clone is reported for some rows only, either as once, few or many, or as a class for expanded clones.

V,size,J,CDR3
TRBV11-3,NA,TRBJ2-1,ASSLDLGGGSYNEQF
TRBV6-1,NA,TRBJ1-2,ASSEKGVGSYGYT
TRBV6-5,NA,TRBJ2-7,ASSQGAGYNEQY
TRBV28,NA,TRBJ1-4,ASSLRGFTFRGEMEKLF
TRBV5-1,NA,TRBJ1-1,ASSLNREAGEAF
TRBV7-2,NA,TRBJ1-3,ASSLAASVGNTIY
TRBV28,NA,TRBJ1-1,ASSQYTEAF
TRBV19,NA,TRBJ1-2,ATAAGGMDGYT
TRBV29-1,NA,TRBJ1-2,SVRGEINYGYT
TRBV4-1,once,TRBJ2-3,ASSQLAAYSTDTQY
TRBV6-2/TRBV6-3,once,TRBJ1-5,ASSYSNRQLSNQPQH
TRBV3-1/TRBV3-2,NA,TRBJ1-2,ASSQAGTGRGYT
TRBV11-3,NA,TRBJ2-1,ASSLPPGTGYNEQF
TRBV3-1/TRBV3-2,once,TRBJ1-6,ATSPGTYNSPLH
TRBV6-2/TRBV6-3,few,TRBJ1-2,ASSWEGDSDPRSYGYT
TRBV6-1,few,TRBJ1-5,ASSDPWGNQPQH
TRBV24-1,few,TRBJ2-1,ATSPEGSSYNEQF
TRBV6-1,NA,TRBJ2-3,ASSAQGAGGSDTQY
TRBV11-2,NA,TRBJ1-2,ASSPPGQGNYGYT
TRBV4-2,NA,TRBJ2-3,ASSQRWGGGADTQY
TRBV7-2,NA,TRBJ2-1,ASSLRDPYNEQF
TRBV28,NA,TRBJ1-2,ASSFQQNYGYT
TRBV3-1/TRBV3-2,few,TRBJ2-3,ASSQDLRGADTQY